This TCR beta chain was identified during a study of sequential checkpoint blockade in melanoma. Across the whole study: Each arm's sequence ended with maintenance nivolumab.

Stated treatment: randomized to nivolumab then ipilimumab (arm A) or the reverse (arm B). None of the patients previously received DNA-damaging chemotherapy. Sorted cells were live CD3+CD8+, lacking CD19 and CD56, from PBMCs. Method: immunoSEQ multiplex PCR; TCRdb's copy keeps in-frame clones and lacks some. The data show roughly 20,000 clones, around 72% seen once. About this clone itself: Compared with germline, one end of the junction differs, possibly owing to a read error.

The CDR3 is 11 residues long. Germline assignment: CDR1 SQVTM and CDR2 ANQGSEA. The starting material was CD8+ T cells sorted from blood (inferred from file names), obtained from a patient given nivolumab and ipilimumab in sequence. V gene TRBV29-1 combines with J gene TRBJ1-1; no clear D gene. This clonotype was sampled from a human donor with melanoma. The CDR3, as DNA: TGCAGCGTTGATCGCGGGTCTGATGCTTTCTTT. The encoded protein is CSVDRGSDAFF.